Following are 3 T cell receptor beta chains from one sample sequenced in a study of shared clonotypes between healthy human individuals. Clones were sequenced by immunoSEQ multiplex PCR, and TCRdb holds only the in-frame ones, with some missing. The table lists 2 million to 2.5 million clones, around 90% of them singletons. The sample consisted of naive CD4+ T cells from PBMCs. Specified subset: CD45RA+ positively selected. The receptors were gathered from a man aged 18 to 29 in good health. Some clones in this sample may be carry-over from other donors' samples.

A note on this clone: At the DNA level, this CDR3 is encoded by other sequences in the same sample as well. The V and J genes are TRBV28 and TRBJ1-3; D not certain. The V gene lost 3 bases and the J gene lost 4 bases, with 4 bases spanning the gap. This CDR3 has 12 residues. Germline V lookup: CDR1 MDHEN, CDR2 SYDVKM. CDR3 sequence reads: CASSFRGNTIYF. Written as DNA, the CDR3 is TGTGCCAGCAGTTTCAGGGGAAACACCATATATTTT.

This chain connects TRBV29-1 to TRBJ1-2, with 7 bases fitting TRBD1. J gave up 8 bases and V 7 bases, and 7 bases lay outside the gene matches. This CDR3 comprises 11 residues. CDR1 and CDR2 from the germline V gene are SQVTM and ANQGSEA. Written as DNA, the CDR3 is TGCAGCGGCCGACAGGGAAACGGCTACACCTTC. This codes for CSGRQGNGYTF.

The CDR3 nucleotides are TGCGCCAGCAGCCGGGACACCCGCTACGAGCAGTACTTC. It encodes CASSRDTRYEQYF. This chain connects TRBV5-1 to TRBJ2-7; possibly TRBD1 for D (6 bases). CDR3 length: 13 residues. Germline-derived CDR1 and CDR2 are SGHRS and YFSETQ. Trimming took off 4 bases at V and 3 bases at J, with 11 bases between the two ends.